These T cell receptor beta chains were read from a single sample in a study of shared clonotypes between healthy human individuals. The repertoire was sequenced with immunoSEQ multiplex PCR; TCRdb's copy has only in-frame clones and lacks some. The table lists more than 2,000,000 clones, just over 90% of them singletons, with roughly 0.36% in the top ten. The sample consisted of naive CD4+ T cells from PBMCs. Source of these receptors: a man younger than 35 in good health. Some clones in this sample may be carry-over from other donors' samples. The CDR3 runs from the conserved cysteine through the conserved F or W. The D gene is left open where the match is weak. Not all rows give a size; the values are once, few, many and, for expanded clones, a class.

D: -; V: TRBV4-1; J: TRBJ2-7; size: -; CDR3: CASSQSFPSSYEQYF; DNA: TGCGCCAGCAGCCAATCGTTTCCTAGTTCCTACGAGCAGTACTTC
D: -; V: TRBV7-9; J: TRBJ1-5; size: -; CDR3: CASSAATQPQHF; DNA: TGTGCCAGCAGCGCGGCGACACAGCCCCAGCATTTT
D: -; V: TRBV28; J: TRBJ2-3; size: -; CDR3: CASRGGGDTQYF; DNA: TGTGCCAGCAGGGGTGGAGGAGATACGCAGTATTTT
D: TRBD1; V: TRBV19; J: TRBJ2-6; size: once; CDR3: CASSIIGTGTWSGANVLTF; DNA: TGTGCCAGTAGTATAATTGGGACAGGGACCTGGTCTGGGGCCAACGTCCTGACTTTC
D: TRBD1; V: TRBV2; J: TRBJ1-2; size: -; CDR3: CASRRDSQNYGYTF; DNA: TGTGCCAGCAGACGGGACAGCCAAAACTATGGCTACACCTTC
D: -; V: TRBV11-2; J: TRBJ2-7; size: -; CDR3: CASSLQGSFPYEQYF; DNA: TGTGCCAGCAGCCTCCAGGGGAGCTTCCCCTACGAGCAGTACTTC
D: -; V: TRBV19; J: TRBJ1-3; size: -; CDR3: CASSFGRNGAGNTIYF; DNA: TGTGCCAGTAGTTTTGGACGGAACGGCGCTGGAAACACCATATATTTT
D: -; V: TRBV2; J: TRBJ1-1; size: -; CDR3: CASTQDPGRENTEAFF; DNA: TGTGCCAGCACCCAGGATCCGGGACGGGAGAACACTGAAGCTTTCTTT
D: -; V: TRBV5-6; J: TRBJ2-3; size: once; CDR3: CASSWRGADTQYF; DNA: TGTGCCAGCAGCTGGAGGGGGGCAGATACGCAGTATTTT
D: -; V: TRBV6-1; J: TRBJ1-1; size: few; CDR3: CASSRGHAEAFF; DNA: TGTGCCAGCAGTCGGGGGCACGCTGAAGCTTTCTTT
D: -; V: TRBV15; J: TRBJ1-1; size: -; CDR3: CATSRDSRSNTEAFF; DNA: TGTGCCACCAGCAGAGATAGTCGCAGTAACACTGAAGCTTTCTTT
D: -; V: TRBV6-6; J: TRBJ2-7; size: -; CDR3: CAGRPGSSYEQYF; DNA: TGTGCCGGAAGGCCAGGGAGCTCCTACGAGCAGTACTTC
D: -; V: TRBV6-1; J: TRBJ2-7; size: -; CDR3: CASSEDPRGYEQYF; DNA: TGTGCCAGCAGTGAAGATCCCAGGGGTTACGAGCAGTACTTC
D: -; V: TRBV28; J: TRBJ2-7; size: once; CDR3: CATLSGTLYEQYF; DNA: TGTGCCACCCTGTCCGGGACACTCTACGAGCAGTACTTC
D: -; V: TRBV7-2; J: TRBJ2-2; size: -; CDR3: CASSKGRYTGELFF; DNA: TGTGCCAGCAGCAAGGGACGGTACACCGGGGAGCTGTTTTTT
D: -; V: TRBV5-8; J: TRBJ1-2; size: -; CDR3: CASSLGLGETYGYTF; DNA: TGTGCCAGCAGCTTGGGGCTCGGGGAGACCTATGGCTACACCTTC